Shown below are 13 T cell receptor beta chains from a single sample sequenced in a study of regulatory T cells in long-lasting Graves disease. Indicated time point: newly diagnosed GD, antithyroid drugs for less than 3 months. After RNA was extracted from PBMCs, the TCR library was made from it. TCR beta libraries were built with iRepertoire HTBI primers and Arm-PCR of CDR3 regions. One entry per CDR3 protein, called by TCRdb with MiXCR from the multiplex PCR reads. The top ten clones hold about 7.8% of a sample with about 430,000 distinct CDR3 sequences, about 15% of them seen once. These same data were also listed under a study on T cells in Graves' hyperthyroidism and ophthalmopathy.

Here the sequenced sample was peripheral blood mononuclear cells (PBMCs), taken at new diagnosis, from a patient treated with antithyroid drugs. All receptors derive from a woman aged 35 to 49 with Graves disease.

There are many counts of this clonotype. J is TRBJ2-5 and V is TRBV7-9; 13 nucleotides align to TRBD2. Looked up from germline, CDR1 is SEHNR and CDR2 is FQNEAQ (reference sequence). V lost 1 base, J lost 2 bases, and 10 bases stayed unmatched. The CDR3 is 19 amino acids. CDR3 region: CASSLGLAGGPWSQETQYF. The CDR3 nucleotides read TGTGCCAGCAGCTTAGGACTAGCGGGAGGCCCTTGGAGTCAAGAGACCCAGTACTTC.

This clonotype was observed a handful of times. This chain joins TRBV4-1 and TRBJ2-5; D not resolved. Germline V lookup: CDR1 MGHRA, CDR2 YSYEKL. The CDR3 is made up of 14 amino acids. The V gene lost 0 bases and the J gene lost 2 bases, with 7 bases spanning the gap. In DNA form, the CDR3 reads TGCGCCAGCAGCCAAGATCCAGCACAAGAGACCCAGTACTTC. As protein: CASSQDPAQETQYF.

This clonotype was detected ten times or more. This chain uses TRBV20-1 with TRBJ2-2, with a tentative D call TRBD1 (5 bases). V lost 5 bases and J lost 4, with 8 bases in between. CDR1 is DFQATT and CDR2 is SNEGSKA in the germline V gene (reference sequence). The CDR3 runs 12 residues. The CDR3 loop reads CSASTVTGELFF. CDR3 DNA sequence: TGCAGTGCTTCGACAGTCACCGGGGAGCTGTTTTTT.

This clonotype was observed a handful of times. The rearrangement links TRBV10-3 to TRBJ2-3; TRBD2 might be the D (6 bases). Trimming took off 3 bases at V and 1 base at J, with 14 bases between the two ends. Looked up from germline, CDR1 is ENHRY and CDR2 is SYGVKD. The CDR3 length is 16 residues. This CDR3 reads CAISDLVVAGTDTQYF. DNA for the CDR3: TGTGCCATCAGTGATTTAGTCGTAGCGGGCACAGATACGCAGTATTTT.

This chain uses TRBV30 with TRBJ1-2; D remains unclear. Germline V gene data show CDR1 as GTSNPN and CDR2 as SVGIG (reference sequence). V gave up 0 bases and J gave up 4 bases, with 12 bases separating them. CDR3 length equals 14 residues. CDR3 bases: TGTGCCTGGAGTGTCCAGGTCAGCTCCTATGGCTACACCTTC. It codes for CAWSVQVSSYGYTF.

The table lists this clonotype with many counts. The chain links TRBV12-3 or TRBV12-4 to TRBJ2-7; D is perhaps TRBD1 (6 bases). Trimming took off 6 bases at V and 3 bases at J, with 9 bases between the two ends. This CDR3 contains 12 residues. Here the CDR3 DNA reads TGTGCCAGCAGCCGGGACATCTACGAGCAGTACTTC. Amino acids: CASSRDIYEQYF.

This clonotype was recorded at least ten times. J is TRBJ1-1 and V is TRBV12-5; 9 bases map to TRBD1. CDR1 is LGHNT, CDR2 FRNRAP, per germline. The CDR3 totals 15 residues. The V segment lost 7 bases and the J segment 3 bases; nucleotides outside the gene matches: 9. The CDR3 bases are TGTGCTAGTGCCTTCAGGGGACAGGGCCACACTGAAGCTTTCTTT. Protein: CASAFRGQGHTEAFF.

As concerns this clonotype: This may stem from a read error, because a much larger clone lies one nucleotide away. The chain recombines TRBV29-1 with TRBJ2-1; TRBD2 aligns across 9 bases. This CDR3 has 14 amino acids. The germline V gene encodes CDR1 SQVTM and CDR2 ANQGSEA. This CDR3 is CSVEAGGELYERFF. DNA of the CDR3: TGCAGCGTTGAGGCGGGAGGGGAACTGTATGAGCGGTTCTTC.

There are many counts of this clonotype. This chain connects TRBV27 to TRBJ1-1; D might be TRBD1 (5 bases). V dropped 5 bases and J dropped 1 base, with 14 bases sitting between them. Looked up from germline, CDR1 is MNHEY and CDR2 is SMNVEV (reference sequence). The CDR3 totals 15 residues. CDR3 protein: CASSPWGGSNTEAFF. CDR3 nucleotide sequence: TGTGCCAGCAGTCCCTGGGGGGGGTCGAACACTGAAGCTTTCTTT.

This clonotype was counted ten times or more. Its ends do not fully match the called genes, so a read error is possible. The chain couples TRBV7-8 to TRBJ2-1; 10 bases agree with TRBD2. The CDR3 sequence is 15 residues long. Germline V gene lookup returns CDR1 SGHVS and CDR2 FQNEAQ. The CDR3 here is CASSLPSGRNNEQFF. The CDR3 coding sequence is TGCGCCAGCAGCTTGCCTAGCGGGAGAAATAATGAGCAGTTCTTC. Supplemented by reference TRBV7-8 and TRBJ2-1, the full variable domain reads GAGVSQSPRYKVAKRGQDVALRCDPISGHVSLFWYQQALGQGPEFLTYFQNEAQLDKSGLPSDRFFAERPEGSVSTLKIQRTQQEDSAVYLCASSLPSGRNNEQFFGPGTRLTVL.

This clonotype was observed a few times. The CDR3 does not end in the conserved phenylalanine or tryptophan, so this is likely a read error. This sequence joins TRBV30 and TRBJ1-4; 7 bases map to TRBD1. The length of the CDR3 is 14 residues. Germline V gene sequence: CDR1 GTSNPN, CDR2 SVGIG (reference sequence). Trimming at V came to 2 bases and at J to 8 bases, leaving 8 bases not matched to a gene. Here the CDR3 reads CAWSLGGTEEKLFL. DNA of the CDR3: TGTGCCTGGAGTCTAGGTGGGACAGAGGAAAAACTGTTTCTT.

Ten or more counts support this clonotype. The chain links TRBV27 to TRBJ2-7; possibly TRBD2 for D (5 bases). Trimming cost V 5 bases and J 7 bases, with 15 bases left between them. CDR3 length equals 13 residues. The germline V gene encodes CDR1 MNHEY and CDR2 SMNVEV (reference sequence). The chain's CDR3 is CASSRTLGGEQYF. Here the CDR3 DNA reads TGTGCCAGCAGTCGCACACTAGGCGGTGAGCAGTACTTC.

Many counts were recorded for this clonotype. The CDR3 loop reads CASSEVGQGDEQYF. As DNA, the CDR3 is TGTGCCAGCAGTGAAGTAGGACAGGGGGACGAGCAGTACTTC. The chain has TRBV2 and TRBJ2-7; 10 nucleotides align to TRBD1. Germline CDR1 SNHLY, CDR2 FYNNEI. J gave up 5 bases and V 1 base, and 2 bases lay outside the gene matches. CDR3 length: 14 amino acids.